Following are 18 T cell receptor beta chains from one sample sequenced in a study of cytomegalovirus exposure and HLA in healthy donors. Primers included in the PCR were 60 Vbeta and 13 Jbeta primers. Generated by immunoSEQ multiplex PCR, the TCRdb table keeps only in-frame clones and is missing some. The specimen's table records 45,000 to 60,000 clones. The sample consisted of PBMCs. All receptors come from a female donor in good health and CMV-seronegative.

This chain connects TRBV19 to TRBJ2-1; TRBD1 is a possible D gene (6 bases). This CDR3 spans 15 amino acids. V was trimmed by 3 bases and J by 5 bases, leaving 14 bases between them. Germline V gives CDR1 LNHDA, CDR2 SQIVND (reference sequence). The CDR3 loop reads CASSIGRGPDNEQFF. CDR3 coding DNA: TGTGCCAGTAGTATCGGCAGGGGCCCCGACAATGAGCAGTTCTTC.

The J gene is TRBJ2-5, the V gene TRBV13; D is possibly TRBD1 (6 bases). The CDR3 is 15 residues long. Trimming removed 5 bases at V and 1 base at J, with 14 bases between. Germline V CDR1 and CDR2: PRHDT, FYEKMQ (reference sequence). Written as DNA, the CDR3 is TGTGCCAGCAGCCGAGCGGACAGCCCCCAAGAGACCCAGTACTTC. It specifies CASSRADSPQETQYF.

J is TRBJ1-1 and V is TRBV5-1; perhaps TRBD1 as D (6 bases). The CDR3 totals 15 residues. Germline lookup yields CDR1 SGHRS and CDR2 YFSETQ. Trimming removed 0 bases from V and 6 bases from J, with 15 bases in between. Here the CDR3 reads CASSLGRGGGAEAFF. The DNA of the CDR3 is TGCGCCAGCAGCTTGGGCAGGGGAGGGGGAGCTGAAGCTTTCTTT. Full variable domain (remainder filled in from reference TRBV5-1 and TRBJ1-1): KAGVTQTPRYLIKTRGQQVTLSCSPISGHRSVSWYQQTPGQGLQFLFEYFSETQRNKGNFPGRFSGRQFSNSRSEMNVSTLELGDSALYLCASSLGRGGGAEAFFGQGTRLTVV.

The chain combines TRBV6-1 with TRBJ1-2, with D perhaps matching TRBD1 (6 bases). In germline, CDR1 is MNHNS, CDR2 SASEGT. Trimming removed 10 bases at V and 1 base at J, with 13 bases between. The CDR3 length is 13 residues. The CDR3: CATNTGYNYGYTF. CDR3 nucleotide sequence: TGTGCCACCAATACAGGGTATAACTATGGCTACACCTTC.

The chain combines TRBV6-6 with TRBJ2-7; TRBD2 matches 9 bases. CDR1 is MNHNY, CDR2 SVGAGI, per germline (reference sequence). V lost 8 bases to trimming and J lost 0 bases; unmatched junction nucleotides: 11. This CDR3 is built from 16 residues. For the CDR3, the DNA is TGTGCCAGCCTGATGGCTAGCGGGGCCCGCTCCTACGAGCAGTACTTC. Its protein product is CASLMASGARSYEQYF.

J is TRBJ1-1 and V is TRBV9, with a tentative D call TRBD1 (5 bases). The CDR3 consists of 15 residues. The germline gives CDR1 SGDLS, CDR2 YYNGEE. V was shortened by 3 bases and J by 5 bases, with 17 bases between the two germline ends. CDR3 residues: CASSGGDFSGTEAFF. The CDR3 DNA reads TGTGCCAGCAGCGGGGGGGATTTCTCCGGGACTGAAGCTTTCTTT. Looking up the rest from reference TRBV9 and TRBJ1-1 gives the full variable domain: DSGVTQTPKHLITATGQRVTLRCSPRSGDLSVYWYQQSLDQGLQFLIQYYNGEERAKGNILERFSAQQFPDLHSELNLSSLELGDSALYFCASSGGDFSGTEAFFGQGTRLTVV.

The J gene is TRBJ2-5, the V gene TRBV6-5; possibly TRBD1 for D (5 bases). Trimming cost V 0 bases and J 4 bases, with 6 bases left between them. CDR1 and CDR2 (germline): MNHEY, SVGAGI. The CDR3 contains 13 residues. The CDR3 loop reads CASSYSTGETQYF. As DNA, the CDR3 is TGTGCCAGCAGTTACTCAACAGGAGAGACCCAGTACTTC.

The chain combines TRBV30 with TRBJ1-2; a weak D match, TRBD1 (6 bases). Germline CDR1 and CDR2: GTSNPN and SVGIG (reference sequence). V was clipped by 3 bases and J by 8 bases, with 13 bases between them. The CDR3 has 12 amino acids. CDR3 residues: CAWSNEGEGYTF. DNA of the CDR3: TGTGCCTGGAGCAACGAGGGGGAAGGCTACACCTTC.

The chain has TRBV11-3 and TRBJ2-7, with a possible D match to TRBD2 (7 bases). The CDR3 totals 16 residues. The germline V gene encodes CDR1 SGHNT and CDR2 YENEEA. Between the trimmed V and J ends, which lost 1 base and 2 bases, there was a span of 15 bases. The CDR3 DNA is TGTGCCAGCAGCTTAGCCCTAGGGGGGGCTGCCTACGAGCAGTACTTC. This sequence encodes CASSLALGGAAYEQYF.

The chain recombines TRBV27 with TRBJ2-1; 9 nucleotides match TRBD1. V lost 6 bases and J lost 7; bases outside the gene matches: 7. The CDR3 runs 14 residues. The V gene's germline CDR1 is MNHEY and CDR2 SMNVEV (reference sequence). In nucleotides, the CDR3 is TGTGCCAGCAGCAGGGACAGGGTATGGAATGAGCAGTTCTTC. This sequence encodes CASSRDRVWNEQFF.

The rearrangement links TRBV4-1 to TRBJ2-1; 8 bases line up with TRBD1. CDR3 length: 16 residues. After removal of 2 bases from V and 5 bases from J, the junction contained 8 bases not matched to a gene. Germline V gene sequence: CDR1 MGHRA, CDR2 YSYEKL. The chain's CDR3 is CASSQPGQGWNNEQFF. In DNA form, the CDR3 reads TGCGCCAGCAGCCAACCAGGACAGGGATGGAACAATGAGCAGTTCTTC.

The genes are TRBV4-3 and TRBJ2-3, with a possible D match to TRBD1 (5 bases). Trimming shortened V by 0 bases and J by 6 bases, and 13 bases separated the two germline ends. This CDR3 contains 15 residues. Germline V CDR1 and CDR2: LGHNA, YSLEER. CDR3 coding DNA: TGCGCCAGCAGCCAAGAGGATGCACAGGTGGATACGCAGTATTTT. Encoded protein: CASSQEDAQVDTQYF.

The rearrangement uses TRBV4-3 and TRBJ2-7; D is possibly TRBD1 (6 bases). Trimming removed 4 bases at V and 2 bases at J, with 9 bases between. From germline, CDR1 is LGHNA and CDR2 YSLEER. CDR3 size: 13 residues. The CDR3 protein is CASSLRQAYEQYF. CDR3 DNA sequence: TGCGCCAGCAGCCTCCGACAGGCCTACGAGCAGTACTTC.

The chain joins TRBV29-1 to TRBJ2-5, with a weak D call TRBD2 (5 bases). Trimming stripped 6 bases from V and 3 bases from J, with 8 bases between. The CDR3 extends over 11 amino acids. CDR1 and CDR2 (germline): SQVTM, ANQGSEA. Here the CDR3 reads CSVGKKETQYF. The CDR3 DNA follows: TGCAGCGTCGGGAAGAAAGAGACCCAGTACTTC. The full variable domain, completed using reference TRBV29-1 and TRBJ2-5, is SAVISQKPSRDICQRGTSLTIQCQVDSQVTMMFWYRQQPGQSLTLIATANQGSEATYESGFVIDKFPISRPNLTFSTLTVSNMSPEDSSIYLCSVGKKETQYFGPGTRLLVL.

The DNA for the CDR3 is TGTGCCAGCATCGAAGGACTGGGCTATGGCTACACCTTC. Its translation: CASIEGLGYGYTF. The chain uses TRBV7-2 and TRBJ1-2, with D hard to call. The germline V gene has CDR1 SGHTA and CDR2 FQGNSA. The ends were cut back, 7 bases at V and 4 bases at J, with 13 bases in the middle. This CDR3 is built from 13 residues.

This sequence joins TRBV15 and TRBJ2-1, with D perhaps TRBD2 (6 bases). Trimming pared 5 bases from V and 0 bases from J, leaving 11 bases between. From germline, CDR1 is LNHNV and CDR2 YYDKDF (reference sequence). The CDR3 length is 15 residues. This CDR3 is CATSSHGSSYNEQFF. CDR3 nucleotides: TGTGCCACCAGCTCACACGGGAGCTCCTACAATGAGCAGTTCTTC.

In DNA, the CDR3 is TGTGCCAGCAGCTTAGTAGCGGGGTCGTACAATGAGCAGTTCTTC. Encoded protein: CASSLVAGSYNEQFF. The chain employs TRBV7-8 and TRBJ2-1, with 8 bases fitting TRBD2. This CDR3 is 15 amino acids long. V trimming: 1 base; J trimming: 4 bases; junction bases outside the gene matches: 3. CDR1 and CDR2 (germline): SGHVS, FQNEAQ. Based on the CDR3 plus reference TRBV7-8 and TRBJ2-1, the full variable domain is GAGVSQSPRYKVAKRGQDVALRCDPISGHVSLFWYQQALGQGPEFLTYFQNEAQLDKSGLPSDRFFAERPEGSVSTLKIQRTQQEDSAVYLCASSLVAGSYNEQFFGPGTRLTVL.

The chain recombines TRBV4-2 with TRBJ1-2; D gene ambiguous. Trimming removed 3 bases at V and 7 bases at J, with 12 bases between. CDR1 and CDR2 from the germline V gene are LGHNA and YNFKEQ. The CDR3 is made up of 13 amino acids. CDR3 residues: CASSQAGGSGYTF. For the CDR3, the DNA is TGTGCCAGCAGCCAGGCGGGAGGAAGTGGCTACACCTTC.